This TCR beta chain is drawn from a study of blood T cell repertoires in COVID-19. This CDR3 has 14 residues. V was shortened by 0 bases and J by 3 bases, with 10 bases between the two germline ends. From germline, CDR1 is SGHRS and CDR2 YFSETQ. Produced via immunoSEQ multiplex PCR; TCRdb's table is partial and in-frame only. The sample holds over 250,000 clones, about 88% seen once. The chain links TRBV5-1 to TRBJ2-7, with TRBD2 as a possible D gene (6 bases). Material: peripheral blood. The TCR comes from a woman between 40 and 55 years old who had recovered from COVID-19. CDR3 sequence reads: CASSLGGTGYEQYF. CDR3 coding DNA: TGCGCCAGCAGCTTGGGCGGGACGGGCTACGAGCAGTACTTC.